This T cell receptor (beta chain) was observed in a study of T cell responses to AZD1222 COVID-19 vaccine. Comments on this clone: The antigen is not known.

This table comes from immunoSEQ multiplex PCR, and its TCRdb copy is limited to in-frame clones, with some not included. The sample shows around 140,000 clones, 85% to 90% of them seen only once. Study-wide results and caveats: After the peak T cell response, and only then, were repertoires sampled. Only 5 or 6 AZD1222 recipients were seropositive at baseline.

Unmatched junction bases numbered 16, after V lost 4 bases and J lost 3 bases. The CDR3 has 19 residues. Germline V gives CDR1 SGHKS, CDR2 YYEKEE (reference sequence). Analysis merged second doses at about 4 or about 12 weeks. The rearrangement joins TRBV5-5 to TRBJ2-3; TRBD1 agrees at 11 bases. The TCR sequence derives from an adult who received the AZD1222 COVID-19 vaccine. Here the sequenced sample was peripheral blood, taken 28 days after the second AZD1222 dose. The CDR3, as DNA: TGTGCCAGCAGCCCTCGCTCCACGGGACAGGGGGTAGGGACAGATACGCAGTATTTT. It encodes CASSPRSTGQGVGTDTQYF.